A selection of T cell receptor beta chains follows, all from one sample in a study of T cells expressing NK-cell markers. One entry per CDR3 protein, without DNA, is what TCRdb gives after re-calling the 5' RACE reads. This table holds 500,000 to 600,000 distinct CDR3 sequences. The sequenced material came from blood T cells: a sorted CD56 or NKG2C T cell subset, CD4+ or CD8+ T cells, or bulk PBMC T cells (not recorded which). The source of these receptors is a man between 18 and 35 years old in good health. CDR3s include the opening cysteine and the closing phenylalanine or tryptophan.

length	V	J	CDR3
15	TRBV25-1	TRBJ2-2	CASNPGTGRAGELFF
15	TRBV2	TRBJ2-3	CASRRTGLDTDTQYF
16	TRBV28	TRBJ2-2	CASTLAGGPGAGELFF
14	TRBV6-2/TRBV6-3	TRBJ2-1	CARGRGTHNNEQFF
14	TRBV15	TRBJ2-2	CATSRRRNTGELFF
16	TRBV5-1	TRBJ1-1	CASSPGGTGSHTEAFF
16	TRBV7-2	TRBJ2-1	CASSKHPGLKGDEQFF
14	TRBV9	TRBJ1-4	CASSVGDNNEKLFF
13	TRBV5-1	TRBJ2-1	CASSKSSYNEQFF
13	TRBV12-3/TRBV12-4	TRBJ2-3	CASSSAGGLIQYF
16	TRBV20-1	TRBJ2-6	CSSPGPTRSGANVLTF
14	TRBV6-2/TRBV6-3	TRBJ2-1	CASRGTGFYNEQFF
14	TRBV29-1	TRBJ2-3	CSVAGTSLPDTQYF
17	TRBV12-3/TRBV12-4	TRBJ1-5	CASSLGVGDRLNQPQHF
15	TRBV11-2	TRBJ1-3	CASSVRQGVGNTIYF
16	TRBV5-1	TRBJ2-3	CASSLSVGDRTDTQYF
14	TRBV6-2/TRBV6-3	TRBJ1-2	CASSDSGTGVGYTF
14	TRBV18	TRBJ2-3	CASSPPSTRDTQYF
18	TRBV24-1	TRBJ2-1	CATSNPGQGSSSYNEQFF
12	TRBV20-1	TRBJ2-1	CSARDLHNEQFF
18	TRBV6-2/TRBV6-3	TRBJ2-1	CASRTRGTSGRGYNEQFF
13	TRBV29-1	TRBJ1-1	CSVGPVAGTEAFF
17	TRBV15	TRBJ2-5	CATSRGRTSGPQETQYF
14	TRBV5-1	TRBJ1-1	CASSLHRESTEAFF
14	TRBV6-1	TRBJ1-5	CASSASGLNQPQHF
14	TRBV5-1	TRBJ2-1	CASSLETGTPRQFF
13	TRBV4-3	TRBJ2-5	CASSQPGSGTQYF
14	TRBV6-5	TRBJ1-5	CASSYQGFHQPQHF
14	TRBV29-1	TRBJ2-1	CSSSGSLNNNEQFF
12	TRBV24-1	TRBJ2-2	CATRTITGELFF
16	TRBV6-1	TRBJ2-3	CASSDRRESTTDTQYF
15	TRBV2	TRBJ2-2	CASSDQLAGAGELFF
14	TRBV12-3/TRBV12-4	TRBJ1-2	CASSGDRNLYGYTF
15	TRBV29-1	TRBJ2-1	CSVEEGLALVNEQFF
12	TRBV28	TRBJ2-4	CASSFGKNIQYF